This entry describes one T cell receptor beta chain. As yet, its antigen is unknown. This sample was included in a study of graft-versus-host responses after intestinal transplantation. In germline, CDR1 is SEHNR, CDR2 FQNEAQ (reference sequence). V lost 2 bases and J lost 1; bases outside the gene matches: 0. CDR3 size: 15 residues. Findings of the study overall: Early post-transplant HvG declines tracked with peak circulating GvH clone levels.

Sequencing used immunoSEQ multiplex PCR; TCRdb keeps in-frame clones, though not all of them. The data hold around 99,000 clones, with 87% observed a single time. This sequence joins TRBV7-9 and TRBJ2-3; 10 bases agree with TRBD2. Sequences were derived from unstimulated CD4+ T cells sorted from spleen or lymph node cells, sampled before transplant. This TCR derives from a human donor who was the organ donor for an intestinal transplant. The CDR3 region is CASSLLAGGTDTQYF. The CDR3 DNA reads TGTGCCAGCAGCTTACTAGCGGGGGGCACAGATACGCAGTATTTT.